The source of this TCR beta chain is a study of PD-L1 blockade in urothelial cancer. For the study at large: T cell content in blood samples showed a median of about 140,000.

Time point in this sample: peripheral blood 6 weeks after treatment start. CDR1 SGHTA and CDR2 FQGTGA come from the germline V gene. Trimming stripped 6 bases from V and 2 bases from J, with 15 bases between. The CDR3 sequence is 15 residues long. Only in-frame clones appear in the TCRdb table, and some are missing; sequencing was by immunoSEQ multiplex PCR. The table records more than 95,000 clones, 75% to 90% of them present only once. The chain links TRBV7-3 to TRBJ2-3; possibly TRBD1 for D (6 bases). This TCR came from a man aged 60 to 75 with urothelial cancer. This material consisted of PBMCs, taken around atezolizumab (anti-PD-L1) treatment. Written as DNA, the CDR3 is TGTGCCAGCAGATTACAGGGCACTGACACAGATACGCAGTATTTT. It is translated as CASRLQGTDTDTQYF. The variable domain in full, completed from reference TRBV7-3 and TRBJ2-3, reads GAGVSQTPSNKVTEKGKYVELRCDPISGHTALYWYRQSLGQGPEFLIYFQGTGAADDSGLPNDRFFAVRPEGSVSTLKIQRTERGDSAVYLCASRLQGTDTDTQYFGPGTRLTVL.